This T cell receptor beta chain is from a study of CD4 T cells in relation to SARS-CoV-2 and coronaviruses. Study-wide results and caveats: No crossreactivity against non-spike viral proteins was tested here. No donor gave both pre-pandemic and post-infection samples. Approximately 65% of donors had memory CD4+ clonotypes crossrecognizing SARS-CoV-2 and common cold coronavirus spike.

The table came from immunoSEQ multiplex PCR; TCRdb's copy has only in-frame clones and leaves some out. The profile shows more than 15,000 clones, around 80% of them singletons. Before the COVID-19 pandemic, during about 2011-2019, CD4+ T cells were taken from unexposed donors. The cells were cultured for about 10 days before CD4+ T cells were isolated. Half the medium was replaced with IL-2 medium on days 3 and 7. V lost 2 bases and J 5 bases, leaving 3 bases between the germline ends. The CDR3 covers 11 residues. Germline CDR1 is SGHDT and CDR2 is YYEEEE. In the case of this clone: Its antigen is not identified.

The material sequenced was CD4+ T cells from PBMCs, cultured in vitro. The receptor comes from a human donor in good health. The chain couples TRBV5-6 to TRBJ2-3; no clear D gene. The CDR3 reads CASSFEDTQYF. The CDR3 DNA follows: TGTGCCAGCAGCTTTGAAGATACGCAGTATTTT.